The 26 T cell receptor beta chains in this list originate from one sample, sequenced in a study of cytomegalovirus exposure and HLA in healthy donors. PCR was performed using 60 Vbeta and 13 Jbeta primers. Data came from immunoSEQ multiplex PCR; TCRdb stores just in-frame clones and leaves some out. The repertoire holds around 130,000 clones, with approximately 85% as singletons. The sample consisted of PBMCs. Every receptor here comes from a woman aged 30 to 39 in good health and CMV-seropositive.

V and J are TRBV15 and TRBJ2-2, with D uncertain. Germline V CDR1 and CDR2: LNHNV, YYDKDF (reference sequence). The V end was cut by 4 bases, the J end by 5 bases, with 5 bases between. CDR3 length: 12 residues. The CDR3 DNA sequence: TGTGCCACCAGCACCTCGACCGGGGAGCTGTTTTTT. This gives the protein CATSTSTGELFF. Full variable domain (rest looked up from reference TRBV15 and TRBJ2-2): DAMVIQNPRYQVTQFGKPVTLSCSQTLNHNVMYWYQQKSSQAPKLLFHYYDKDFNNEADTPDNFQSRRPNTSFCFLDIRSPGLGDTAMYLCATSTSTGELFFGEGSRLTVL.

This clone was recorded only once. The chain carries TRBV2 and TRBJ2-7, with a tentative D call TRBD2 (5 bases). Trimming stripped 4 bases from V and 1 base from J, with 14 bases between. The CDR3 is 15 residues long. The V gene's germline CDR1 is SNHLY and CDR2 FYNNEI. CDR3 loop: CASSVARVQSYEQYF. The CDR3 DNA is TGTGCCAGCAGTGTGGCGAGGGTCCAATCCTACGAGCAGTACTTC.

V gene TRBV25-1 combines with J gene TRBJ1-1, with D possibly TRBD1 on 5 matching bases. Germline V gives CDR1 MGHDK, CDR2 SYGVNS. V was cut by 8 bases and J by 4 bases, with 8 bases left in between. This CDR3 has 11 residues. Written as DNA, the CDR3 is TGTGCCAGCCGGGGGACCACTGAAGCTTTCTTT. Translation gives CASRGTTEAFF.

This clone was seen a few times. The chain carries TRBV5-6 and TRBJ1-6; D remains ambiguous. CDR1 and CDR2 (germline): SGHDT, YYEEEE. CDR3 length equals 16 residues. Trimming pared 0 bases from V and 0 bases from J, leaving 7 bases between. The CDR3, as DNA: TGTGCCAGCAGCTTGGGTCTGAGCTCCTATAATTCACCCCTCCACTTT. This gives the protein CASSLGLSSYNSPLHF.

This chain uses TRBV9 with TRBJ2-5, with D maybe TRBD2 (7 bases). The CDR3 extends over 14 amino acids. The V gene's germline CDR1 is SGDLS and CDR2 YYNGEE. V was cut by 2 bases and J by 5 bases, with 13 bases left in between. CDR3 protein: CASSVSGEGETQYF. CDR3 nucleotides: TGTGCCAGCAGCGTTTCAGGGGAGGGCGAGACCCAGTACTTC.

This rearrangement joins TRBV15 to TRBJ2-7; TRBD1 matches at 10 bases. The CDR3 contains 16 residues. Losses at the gene ends were 4 bases for V and 3 bases for J; bases not matched to a gene: 9. Germline V gene lookup returns CDR1 LNHNV and CDR2 YYDKDF (reference sequence). CDR3 residues: CATSTLGGQGLYEQYF. CDR3 nucleotide sequence: TGTGCCACCAGCACCTTGGGGGGACAGGGGCTCTACGAGCAGTACTTC.

The chain couples TRBV18 to TRBJ2-2, with D tentatively TRBD2 (5 bases). CDR1 is KGHSH, CDR2 LQKENI, per germline. The CDR3 is made up of 16 amino acids. Trimming took 3 bases from V and 0 from J, leaving 11 bases between them. The CDR3 DNA sequence: TGTGCCAGCTCACCTGTGGGTAGCGCGAACACCGGGGAGCTGTTTTTT. As protein: CASSPVGSANTGELFF.

The table lists this clone with a few counts. The chain employs TRBV10-3 and TRBJ2-1, with 11 bases identical to TRBD1. J was trimmed by 7 bases and V by 6 bases; bases with no gene match: 8. Germline V lookup: CDR1 ENHRY, CDR2 SYGVKD. The CDR3 is 15 amino acids. In DNA, the CDR3 is TGTGCCATCAGACCCGGGACAGGGGGTACGAATGAGCAGTTCTTC. Translated: CAIRPGTGGTNEQFF.

The V and J genes are TRBV6-5 and TRBJ1-3; 8 nucleotides agree with TRBD1. This CDR3 is 16 amino acids long. From germline, CDR1 is MNHEY and CDR2 SVGAGI. V was clipped by 5 bases and J by 2 bases; unmatched bases: 8. CDR3 in amino acids: CASSHWTGQTGNTIYF. DNA of the CDR3: TGTGCCAGCAGTCACTGGACAGGGCAAACTGGAAACACCATATATTTT.

Comments on this clone: The same CDR3 also results from other DNA sequences found in this sample. The CDR3 DNA reads as TGTGCCAGCAGTTTGGGAGGCTATGGCTACACCTTC. It codes for CASSLGGYGYTF. This sequence joins TRBV28 and TRBJ1-2; D remains unclear. CDR3 length equals 12 residues. CDR1 and CDR2 (germline): MDHEN, SYDVKM. Trimming removed 3 bases at V and 4 bases at J, with 6 bases between.

The chain couples TRBV5-4 to TRBJ2-3; D may be TRBD2 (5 bases). The V end lost 1 base, the J end lost 3 bases, and 9 bases lay between the germline ends. Looked up from germline, CDR1 is SGHNT and CDR2 is YYREEE (reference sequence). This CDR3 is built from 14 residues. CDR3 sequence (DNA): TGTGCCAGCAGCTTGTTTGGCGGGACAGATACGCAGTATTTT. Its protein is CASSLFGGTDTQYF.

This clone was picked up one time. The gene calls are TRBV6-6 and TRBJ1-2; 8 nucleotides agree with TRBD1. In germline, CDR1 is MNHNY, CDR2 SVGAGI (reference sequence). After removal of 5 bases from V and 4 bases from J, the junction contained 12 bases not matched to a gene. The CDR3 runs to 16 residues. CDR3 region: CASSPTGTGPSYGYTF. CDR3 DNA: TGTGCCAGCAGTCCCACGGGGACAGGCCCTTCCTATGGCTACACCTTC.

This sequence joins TRBV6-5 and TRBJ2-2, with TRBD2 identical over 10 bases. From germline, CDR1 is MNHEY and CDR2 SVGAGI. This CDR3 region has 15 residues. The ends lost 5 bases at V and 5 bases at J; junction bases unmatched: 5. The CDR3 is CASSGLAGETGELFF. For the CDR3, the DNA is TGTGCCAGCAGTGGGCTAGCGGGGGAAACCGGGGAGCTGTTTTTT.

The chain couples TRBV5-1 to TRBJ2-1; tentative D call: TRBD2 (5 bases). Trimming shortened V by 4 bases and J by 6 bases, and 11 bases separated the two germline ends. Per the germline V gene, CDR1 is SGHRS and CDR2 is YFSETQ. The CDR3 spans 13 residues. CDR3 residues: CASSRLASNEQFF. The CDR3 DNA sequence: TGCGCCAGCAGCAGGCTAGCAAGCAATGAGCAGTTCTTC.

This chain connects TRBV18 to TRBJ1-6; D may be TRBD1 (5 bases). This CDR3 has 16 amino acids. Germline CDR1 reads KGHSH; CDR2 reads LQKENI. V lost 1 base and J lost 10, with 17 bases in between. This CDR3 reads CASSPLRSGTGSPLHF. The CDR3 DNA sequence: TGTGCCAGCTCACCACTGCGATCGGGTACAGGCTCACCCCTCCACTTT.

The V gene is TRBV11-2, the J gene TRBJ2-7, with D possibly being TRBD1 (6 bases). V gave up 5 bases and J gave up 5 bases, with 22 bases separating them. The CDR3 extends over 16 amino acids. The germline CDR1 and CDR2 sequences are SGHAT and FQNNGV. The CDR3 DNA reads as TGTGCCAGCAGCAGTCGGGAACAGGGTCGTACGAACGAGCAGTACTTC. Protein sequence: CASSSREQGRTNEQYF.

The chain has TRBV7-3 and TRBJ2-7, with TRBD1 matching over 12 bases. CDR1 SGHTA and CDR2 FQGTGA come from the germline V gene. Germline trimming cut 5 bases from V and 7 bases from J; bases unmatched to any gene: 6. CDR3 length: 14 amino acids. The CDR3 sequence: CASSEGQGAGEQYF. CDR3 sequence (DNA): TGTGCCAGCAGCGAGGGACAGGGGGCGGGTGAGCAGTACTTC.

Only a few counts were recorded for this clone. The V gene is TRBV25-1, the J gene TRBJ1-2; the match to TRBD1 covers 7 bases. CDR3 size: 13 residues. Trimming took 1 base from V and 7 from J; bases not matched to a gene: 3. Germline CDR1 is MGHDK and CDR2 is SYGVNS. The CDR3 DNA reads as TGTGCCAGCAGTGAATGGGCAGGGGGTGGCTACACCTTC. It yields the protein CASSEWAGGGYTF.

The chain combines TRBV9 with TRBJ1-5; D not certain. The CDR3 consists of 15 residues. The V gene's germline CDR1 is SGDLS and CDR2 YYNGEE. V lost 3 bases, J lost 3 bases, and 13 bases lay in between. CDR3 amino acids: CASSASGGFNQPQHF. The DNA for the CDR3 is TGTGCCAGCAGCGCCTCAGGTGGTTTCAATCAGCCCCAGCATTTT.

The rearrangement uses TRBV27 and TRBJ2-7, with D possibly TRBD1 on 5 matching bases. With 5 bases removed from V and 2 bases from J, the gap between germline ends came to 13 bases. This CDR3 is 14 amino acids long. Per germline, CDR1 MNHEY and CDR2 SMNVEV (reference sequence). CDR3 sequence (DNA): TGTGCCAGCAGTCCAACAGGAACCACCTACGAGCAGTACTTC. Amino acid sequence: CASSPTGTTYEQYF.

The chain links TRBV7-9 to TRBJ1-1, with D perhaps matching TRBD1 (5 bases). The CDR3 length is 17 residues. The germline V gene has CDR1 SEHNR and CDR2 FQNEAQ (reference sequence). V dropped 4 bases and J dropped 3 bases, with 21 bases sitting between them. This CDR3 reads CASSSQRWGEWYTEAFF. Here the CDR3 DNA reads TGTGCCAGCAGCTCCCAACGATGGGGGGAATGGTACACTGAAGCTTTCTTT.

This sequence joins TRBV10-1 and TRBJ1-2; TRBD1 matches 10 bases. The V gene's germline CDR1 is WNHNN and CDR2 SYGVQD (reference sequence). Trimming removed 2 bases from V and 8 bases from J; junction bases left unmatched: 2. This CDR3 is built from 13 residues. DNA of the CDR3: TGCGCCAGCAGTGAGAGACAGGGGGCGGGCTACACCTTC. This translates into CASSERQGAGYTF.

The V call is TRBV18, the J call TRBJ2-5, with 7 nucleotides matching TRBD1. V was pared by 4 bases and J by 2 bases, with 1 base of the junction left unmatched. The CDR3 totals 13 residues. CDR1 and CDR2 (germline): KGHSH, LQKENI. CDR3 in amino acids: CASSRGQQETQYF. DNA for the CDR3: TGTGCCAGCTCACGGGGACAGCAAGAGACCCAGTACTTC.

The V gene is TRBV29-1, the J gene TRBJ2-3, with TRBD1 as a possible D gene (5 bases). CDR1 and CDR2 from the germline V gene are SQVTM and ANQGSEA. V lost 4 bases and J lost 0, with 14 bases in between. The CDR3 is 15 amino acids. The CDR3 spells CSVVGTRESTDTQYF. CDR3 bases: TGCAGCGTTGTGGGTACCAGGGAAAGCACAGATACGCAGTATTTT.

The chain joins TRBV5-8 to TRBJ2-5; tentative D call: TRBD2 (5 bases). The tail of the sequence fits TRBJ2-7 better, so the J call may be wrong. CDR1 is SGHTS and CDR2 is YDEGEE in the germline V gene. The CDR3 has 16 residues. DNA for the CDR3: TGTGCCAGCAGCGATCCGGACTTGCCTGGGGACTACGAGCAGTACTTC. It translates to CASSDPDLPGDYEQYF.

This sequence joins TRBV2 and TRBJ2-7; 9 nucleotides align to TRBD1. This CDR3 is 16 amino acids long. J lost 3 bases, V lost 2 bases, and 8 bases had no gene match. The germline V gene encodes CDR1 SNHLY and CDR2 FYNNEI. The CDR3 nucleotides are TGTGCCAGCAGTGAATGGGGACAGGGAACCGGCTACGAGCAGTACTTC. Protein: CASSEWGQGTGYEQYF.